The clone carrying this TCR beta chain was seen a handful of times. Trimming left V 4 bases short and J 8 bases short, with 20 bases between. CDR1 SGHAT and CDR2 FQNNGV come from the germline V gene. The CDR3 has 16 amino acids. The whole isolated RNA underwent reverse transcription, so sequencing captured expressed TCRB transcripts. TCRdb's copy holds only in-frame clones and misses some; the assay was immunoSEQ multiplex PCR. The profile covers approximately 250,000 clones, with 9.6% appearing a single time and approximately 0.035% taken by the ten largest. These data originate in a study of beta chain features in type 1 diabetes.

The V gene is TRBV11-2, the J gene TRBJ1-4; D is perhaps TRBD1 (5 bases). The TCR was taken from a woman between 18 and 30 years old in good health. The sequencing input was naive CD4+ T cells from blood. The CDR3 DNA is TGTGCCAGCAGCTCCCTAAAGGGCAGGGTCGGCGAAAAACTGTTTTTT. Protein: CASSSLKGRVGEKLFF.